The 28 T cell receptor beta chains reported below all come from one sample, sequenced in a study of CD8+ T cells in alopecia areata. Sequencing used cDNA as its template, made by extracting RNA and reverse transcribing it. Profiled with immunoSEQ multiplex PCR; TCRdb holds only in-frame clones, not every one. The sample includes 140,000 to 150,000 clones, 47% of them seen just once. The sample comprised CD4+ T cells sorted from blood. The receptors shown here come from a human donor with alopecia areata.

This sequence joins TRBV9 and TRBJ2-4, with 9 nucleotides matching TRBD1. Germline lookup yields CDR1 SGDLS and CDR2 YYNGEE. This CDR3 has 13 amino acids. V was pared by 3 bases and J by 8 bases, with 3 bases of the junction left unmatched. In DNA form, the CDR3 reads TGTGCCAGCAGCGGAGACAGGGGGTACATTCAGTACTTC. Its translation: CASSGDRGYIQYF.

This chain connects TRBV9 to TRBJ1-1; 9 bases agree with TRBD1. Germline assignment: CDR1 SGDLS and CDR2 YYNGEE. Trimming removed 0 bases from V and 4 bases from J; junction bases left unmatched: 10. CDR3 length equals 17 residues. CDR3 protein: CASSVAVSDRGGTEAFF. The DNA of the CDR3 is TGTGCCAGCAGCGTAGCCGTGTCGGACAGGGGTGGCACTGAAGCTTTCTTT.

Only a few counts were recorded for this clone. CDR3 sequence reads: CASSLGRLQAPRADTQYF. For the CDR3, the DNA is TGTGCCAGCAGCTTAGGCCGGCTACAGGCTCCGCGGGCAGATACGCAGTATTTT. The J gene is TRBJ2-3, the V gene TRBV7-9; possibly TRBD1 or TRBD2 for D (5 bases each). The CDR3 consists of 18 residues. CDR1 and CDR2 (germline): SEHNR, FQNEAQ (reference sequence). Trimming left V 1 base short and J 4 bases short, with 21 bases between.

This rearrangement joins TRBV28 to TRBJ2-7; D remains unclear. Trimming shortened V by 2 bases and J by 2 bases, and 10 bases separated the two germline ends. The CDR3 is 14 amino acids. Germline loops: CDR1 MDHEN, CDR2 SYDVKM. The CDR3 DNA reads as TGTGCCAGCAGTTTAGGTTCCGTAGCCTACGAGCAGTACTTC. Translation gives CASSLGSVAYEQYF.

The chain carries TRBV6-6 and TRBJ1-4; D might be TRBD1 (6 bases). The CDR3 is made up of 11 amino acids. Germline-derived CDR1 and CDR2 are MNHNY and SVGAGI (reference sequence). Trimming took 9 bases from V and 13 from J, leaving 15 bases between them. The CDR3 nucleotides read TGTGCCAGTAAAGACAGGAGGGGACTGTTTTTT. Encoded protein: CASKDRRGLFF.

This clone was observed a handful of times. The chain is built from TRBV5-1 and TRBJ2-7; 8 bases agree with TRBD2. This CDR3 contains 15 residues. J was trimmed by 5 bases and V by 3 bases; bases with no gene match: 10. Germline V gene lookup returns CDR1 SGHRS and CDR2 YFSETQ. The CDR3 protein is CASSWRGAQGDEQYF. The CDR3 nucleotides are TGCGCCAGCAGCTGGCGGGGGGCCCAGGGTGACGAGCAGTACTTC.

About this clone: Different DNA sequences within this sample yield the same CDR3. The V call is TRBV7-9, the J call TRBJ1-5, with 7 bases aligning to TRBD1. This CDR3 has 14 residues. CDR1 is SEHNR and CDR2 is FQNEAQ in the germline V gene (reference sequence). Germline trimming cut 2 bases from V and 2 bases from J; bases unmatched to any gene: 0. CDR3 DNA sequence: TGTGCCAGCAGCTTAACAGGGGGCAATCAGCCCCAGCATTTT. It encodes CASSLTGGNQPQHF.

This chain links TRBV7-2 with TRBJ2-7, with D tentatively TRBD1 (6 bases). The CDR3 consists of 13 residues. Trimming removed 3 bases from V and 3 bases from J, with 9 bases in between. Germline values: CDR1 SGHTA, CDR2 FQGNSA. DNA for the CDR3: TGTGCCAGCAGCTTGTACAGGGACTACGAGCAGTACTTC. Its translation: CASSLYRDYEQYF.

The J gene is TRBJ1-1, the V gene TRBV30; no reliable D call. This CDR3 spans 15 amino acids. The germline V gene has CDR1 GTSNPN and CDR2 SVGIG (reference sequence). The germline V and J ends were trimmed by 1 base and 4 bases, with 16 bases remaining between them. This CDR3 is CAWSALRNRVTEAFF. CDR3 DNA sequence: TGTGCCTGGAGTGCCCTCCGAAACCGTGTCACTGAAGCTTTCTTT.

A few counts support this clone. Other DNA sequences within the sample encode an identical CDR3. The rearrangement joins TRBV29-1 to TRBJ2-5; D may be TRBD1 or TRBD2 (5 bases each). The CDR3 totals 13 residues. V lost 6 bases to trimming and J lost 1 base, with 12 bases between them. The germline V gene has CDR1 SQVTM and CDR2 ANQGSEA. This chain's CDR3 is CSVDRGAQETQYF. The CDR3 nucleotides are TGCAGCGTAGACAGAGGGGCCCAAGAGACCCAGTACTTC. The full variable domain, its missing parts supplied by reference TRBV29-1 and TRBJ2-5, is SAVISQKPSRDICQRGTSLTIQCQVDSQVTMMFWYRQQPGQSLTLIATANQGSEATYESGFVIDKFPISRPNLTFSTLTVSNMSPEDSSIYLCSVDRGAQETQYFGPGTRLLVL.

This chain joins TRBV2 and TRBJ2-7, with D unresolved. With 2 bases removed from V and 7 bases from J, the gap between germline ends came to 6 bases. The CDR3 consists of 11 residues. Germline V gene lookup returns CDR1 SNHLY and CDR2 FYNNEI. The DNA for the CDR3 is TGTGCCAGCAGTGAAAGGCGGGAGCAGTACTTC. Its protein is CASSERREQYF. Supplemented by reference TRBV2 and TRBJ2-7, the full variable domain reads EPEVTQTPSHQVTQMGQEVILRCVPISNHLYFYWYRQILGQKVEFLVSFYNNEISEKSEIFDDQFSVERPDGSNFTLKIRSTKLEDSAMYFCASSERREQYFGPGTRLTVT.

The V gene is TRBV5-1, the J gene TRBJ2-3; the D gene is possibly TRBD1 (6 bases). This CDR3 has 14 residues. Germline CDR1 is SGHRS and CDR2 is YFSETQ. Trimming left V 1 base short and J 4 bases short, with 10 bases between. The CDR3 loop is CASSLSTGSDTQYF. The CDR3 DNA is TGCGCCAGCAGCTTGAGTACAGGGTCAGATACGCAGTATTTT. Together with reference TRBV5-1 and TRBJ2-3, the CDR3 gives the full variable domain: KAGVTQTPRYLIKTRGQQVTLSCSPISGHRSVSWYQQTPGQGLQFLFEYFSETQRNKGNFPGRFSGRQFSNSRSEMNVSTLELGDSALYLCASSLSTGSDTQYFGPGTRLTVL.

V usage is TRBV7-9 and J usage is TRBJ2-3, with 7 bases matching TRBD1. The V and J ends lost 6 bases and 3 bases, in that order; junction bases with no gene match: 9. This CDR3 region has 15 residues. CDR1 and CDR2 from the germline V gene are SEHNR and FQNEAQ (reference sequence). DNA for the CDR3: TGTGCCAGCAGTTTGACAGGGCTAAGGACAGATACGCAGTATTTT. Protein: CASSLTGLRTDTQYF.

This clone was counted between two and nine times. The chain has TRBV18 and TRBJ1-5; D is possibly TRBD1 (5 bases). Germline CDR1 reads KGHSH; CDR2 reads LQKENI. V was pared by 3 bases and J by 5 bases, with 14 bases between. The CDR3 spans 15 residues. The CDR3 nucleotides are TGTGCCAGCTCACCGCAGGGTAAGGGCTATCAGCCCCAGCATTTT. It specifies CASSPQGKGYQPQHF.

The V and J genes are TRBV19 and TRBJ1-2; 8 nucleotides match TRBD1. V lost 6 bases to trimming and J lost 8 bases; unmatched junction nucleotides: 8. This CDR3 spans 13 amino acids. Germline loops: CDR1 LNHDA, CDR2 SQIVND (reference sequence). The CDR3 DNA reads as TGTGCCAGTAGGTCGGGACAGGTAACCGGCTACACCTTC. This encodes CASRSGQVTGYTF.

The chain employs TRBV11-2 and TRBJ2-5; 13 bases match TRBD2. Germline CDR1 SGHAT, CDR2 FQNNGV. This CDR3 spans 15 amino acids. Losses at the gene ends were 3 bases for V and 2 bases for J; bases not matched to a gene: 0. The CDR3 sequence: CASSLGLAGQETQYF. Written as DNA, the CDR3 is TGTGCCAGCAGCTTGGGACTAGCGGGGCAAGAGACCCAGTACTTC. Complete variable domain (other parts from reference TRBV11-2 and TRBJ2-5): EAGVAQSPRYKIIEKRQSVAFWCNPISGHATLYWYQQILGQGPKLLIQFQNNGVVDDSQLPKDRFSAERLKGVDSTLKIQPAKLEDSAVYLCASSLGLAGQETQYFGPGTRLLVL.

The rearrangement links TRBV30 to TRBJ1-1, with D unclear. The CDR3 length is 14 residues. Per germline, CDR1 GTSNPN and CDR2 SVGIG (reference sequence). V was clipped by 8 bases and J by 0 bases, with 16 bases between them. CDR3 in amino acids: CALGRKGMNTEAFF. The CDR3 DNA reads TGTGCCCTAGGACGGAAAGGAATGAACACTGAAGCTTTCTTT.

The CDR3 DNA reads TGTGCCAGCAGCCCGACTCGAAACACCGAGCAGTACTTC. It translates to CASSPTRNTEQYF. The V gene is TRBV14, the J gene TRBJ2-7; D is unclear. The germline V and J ends were trimmed by 4 bases and 6 bases, with 13 bases remaining between them. Germline values: CDR1 SGHDN, CDR2 FVKESK. The CDR3 totals 13 residues.

This clone was picked up one time. A junction boundary mismatches the germline segment, possibly from a read error. In the same sample, other DNA sequences code for this CDR3. CDR3 in amino acids: CSVVASGKNIQYF. The DNA for the CDR3 is TGCAGCGTTGTGGCTAGCGGGAAAAACATTCAATACTTC. The J gene is TRBJ2-4, the V gene TRBV29-1; 9 nucleotides align to TRBD2. Germline V CDR1 and CDR2: SQVTM, ANQGSEA. The CDR3 length is 13 residues.

The chain carries TRBV18 and TRBJ2-1, with D unclear. With 3 bases removed from V and 3 bases from J, the gap between germline ends came to 12 bases. The CDR3 has 15 residues. Germline V gene lookup returns CDR1 KGHSH and CDR2 LQKENI. CDR3 protein: CASSPRVERYNEQFF. CDR3 DNA sequence: TGTGCCAGCTCACCCCGTGTGGAGCGCTACAATGAGCAGTTCTTC. Filled out from reference TRBV18 and TRBJ2-1, the complete variable domain reads NAGVMQNPRHLVRRRGQEARLRCSPMKGHSHVYWYRQLPEEGLKFMVYLQKENIIDESGMPKERFSAEFPKEGPSILRIQQVVRGDSAAYFCASSPRVERYNEQFFGPGTRLTVL.

The chain joins TRBV27 to TRBJ1-1; D gene uncertain. CDR3 length: 10 amino acids. The V gene's germline CDR1 is MNHEY and CDR2 SMNVEV (reference sequence). V lost 5 bases and J lost 3, with 1 base in between. CDR3 residues: CASSDTEAFF. CDR3 in DNA: TGTGCCAGCAGTGACACTGAAGCTTTCTTT.

This clone came up a few times. The V call is TRBV7-9, the J call TRBJ1-2; TRBD1 is a possible D gene (5 bases). The ends were cut back, 11 bases at V and 2 bases at J, with 12 bases in the middle. The CDR3 consists of 12 residues. The germline V gene has CDR1 SEHNR and CDR2 FQNEAQ (reference sequence). CDR3 region: CAGTRGNYGYTF. The CDR3 DNA sequence: TGTGCCGGCACTCGGGGGAACTATGGCTACACCTTC.

The chain recombines TRBV2 with TRBJ2-7, with TRBD1 identical over 9 bases. Germline V lookup: CDR1 SNHLY, CDR2 FYNNEI. Trimming removed 5 bases from V and 3 bases from J; junction bases left unmatched: 5. CDR3 length: 14 residues. DNA of the CDR3: TGTGCCAGCAGTTACGGGACAGGGCACTACGAGCAGTACTTC. This gives the protein CASSYGTGHYEQYF.

This clone was seen a handful of times. The chain couples TRBV4-1 to TRBJ2-1; 9 nucleotides match TRBD1. The V and J ends lost 2 bases and 4 bases, in that order; junction bases with no gene match: 6. This CDR3 is built from 16 residues. CDR1 is MGHRA and CDR2 is YSYEKL in the germline V gene. This CDR3 reads CASSQPDRGVYNEQFF. As DNA, the CDR3 is TGCGCCAGCAGCCAACCTGACAGGGGGGTTTACAATGAGCAGTTCTTC.

The gene calls are TRBV28 and TRBJ2-7, with 9 bases aligning to TRBD1. Germline lookup yields CDR1 MDHEN and CDR2 SYDVKM. The CDR3 spans 16 residues. V was pared by 5 bases and J by 6 bases, with 14 bases of the junction left unmatched. DNA of the CDR3: TGTGCCAGCAGTCCCGGGACAGGGTGGTATTCCCGCGAGCAGTACTTC. The encoded protein is CASSPGTGWYSREQYF.

This clone came up a few times. V gene TRBV27 combines with J gene TRBJ2-6; D remains ambiguous. V was pared by 7 bases and J by 2 bases, with 9 bases between. Germline values: CDR1 MNHEY, CDR2 SMNVEV (reference sequence). This CDR3 spans 14 amino acids. The CDR3 DNA reads TGTGCCAGCACCCCGTTCGCTGGGGCCAACGTCCTGACTTTC. Translated: CASTPFAGANVLTF.

There are a few counts of this clone. Written as DNA, the CDR3 is TGCGCCAGCAGCAGAACGGGACTAGCTTACGAGCAGTACTTC. Amino acid sequence: CASSRTGLAYEQYF. The chain uses TRBV5-1 and TRBJ2-7, with 9 bases aligning to TRBD2. V gave up 4 bases and J gave up 4 bases; unmatched junction bases: 6. The CDR3 is 14 residues long. Germline CDR1 and CDR2: SGHRS and YFSETQ.

The rearrangement links TRBV6-5 to TRBJ2-2; D gene uncertain. The germline CDR1 and CDR2 sequences are MNHEY and SVGAGI. This CDR3 is built from 15 residues. V lost 0 bases and J lost 3, with 8 bases in between. DNA for the CDR3: TGTGCCAGCAGTTACTCCCTTTACTACACCGGGGAGCTGTTTTTT. Its protein is CASSYSLYYTGELFF.